This T cell receptor beta chain was captured in a study of blood T cells in healthy people across ages. In the case of this clonotype: The antigen is undetermined.

It was with a sample-barcoded 5' primer and a J-beta primer mix that a second PCR of roughly 6 to 11 cycles was run. TCRdb reanalysed the 5' RACE reads using MiXCR and keeps one entry per CDR3 protein. The profile covers 980,000 or so distinct CDR3 sequences, with about 48% appearing a single time and 10% to 15% taken by the ten largest. General study points: Unsorted PBMCs ruled out conclusive naive versus antigen-experienced comparison.

Germline V gene lookup returns CDR1 LGHDT and CDR2 YNNKEL (reference sequence). The CDR3 totals 14 residues. With 4 bases clipped from V and 5 bases from J, the junction kept 5 bases outside the gene matches. This receptor was obtained from a man younger than 40 in good health. V gene TRBV3-1 combines with J gene TRBJ1-1; TRBD1 matches 9 bases. What was sequenced was blood. DNA of the CDR3: TGTGCCAGCAGCCCAGAAGACAGGGGGACTGAAGCTTTCTTT. The encoded protein is CASSPEDRGTEAFF.